This TCR beta chain appears in the sequencing data of a study of molecular identifiers for immune sequencing clone quantification. Per the germline V gene, CDR1 is SGHRS and CDR2 is YFSETQ. V was trimmed by 4 bases and J by 0 bases, leaving 7 bases between them. This CDR3 region has 13 residues. Study-wide results and caveats: Effector cells kept over 97% of their molecules in clones above 20 RNA copies, while naive cells kept under 1% there. Among 850,000 to 1,000,000 naive cells, spiked Jurkat TCR RNA from a single cell was reportedly detectable. Highly expanded clone sizes could end up underestimated if a barcode were shared by identical TCR molecules.

A CD8+CD4-CCR7+CD45RA+ phenotype served as the sorting definition for naive CD8 T cells. TCRdb re-derived calls from the PCR reads in MiXCR, one entry per CDR3 protein. In the table there are fewer than 25,000 distinct CDR3 sequences, roughly 20% of which are singletons. By sample share, this clonotype is medium-sized. Its cognate antigen is unknown. The clonotype comes from a human donor in good health. Some libraries in this study had Jurkat cell RNA spiked in. Material for sequencing was naive CD8+ T cells from blood, with Jurkat cell RNA spiked in. The subset is: FACS-sorted CD8+CD4-CCR7+CD45RA+ naive T cells. The chain links TRBV5-1 to TRBJ1-1, with D unclear. The DNA of the CDR3 is TGCGCCAGCAGCGGGGTGTTGAACACTGAAGCTTTCTTT. Protein: CASSGVLNTEAFF.